The 13 T cell receptor beta chains presented below share a single source sample, sequenced in a study of shared clonotypes between healthy human individuals. Some clones are missing from TCRdb's copy, which holds only in-frame ones; the method was immunoSEQ multiplex PCR. The sample gives 400,000 to 600,000 clones, about 96% of which show up once; 0.05% to 0.07% is in the top ten. The specimen sequenced was naive CD4+ T cells sorted from blood. The subset here: CD45RA+ positively selected. All receptors derive from a woman younger than 45 in good health.

The rearrangement links TRBV2 to TRBJ1-1, with D perhaps matching TRBD1 (5 bases). CDR1 is SNHLY and CDR2 is FYNNEI in the germline V gene. The CDR3 sequence is 12 residues long. The germline V and J ends were trimmed by 7 bases and 3 bases, with 9 bases remaining between them. Here the CDR3 DNA reads TGTGCCAGCAAGCAGGGTCACACTGAAGCTTTCTTT. Its protein product is CASKQGHTEAFF.

The rearrangement links TRBV11-2 to TRBJ2-3; 9 positions agree with TRBD1. Germline lookup yields CDR1 SGHAT and CDR2 FQNNGV. The CDR3 consists of 16 residues. V shed 3 bases, J shed 3 bases, and the junction held 7 bases outside the gene matches. The CDR3 nucleotides read TGTGCCAGCAGCTTGGCCCCGGGACAGGGTACAGATACGCAGTATTTT. Protein: CASSLAPGQGTDTQYF.

The V call is TRBV7-9, the J call TRBJ2-2; 10 bases match TRBD1. The CDR3 is made up of 19 amino acids. The V gene's germline CDR1 is SEHNR and CDR2 FQNEAQ (reference sequence). The V and J ends lost 3 bases and 2 bases, in that order; junction bases with no gene match: 12. The CDR3 here is CASSFFRDRGSSNTGELFF. The CDR3 DNA is TGTGCCAGCAGCTTTTTCCGGGACAGGGGTTCCTCAAACACCGGGGAGCTGTTTTTT.

Notes on this clone: Distinct nucleotide sequences in the sample also encode this CDR3. J is TRBJ2-5 and V is TRBV5-1, with D perhaps matching TRBD1 (6 bases). Trimming stripped 2 bases from V and 5 bases from J, with 10 bases between. The CDR3 covers 13 residues. Germline V gene data show CDR1 as SGHRS and CDR2 as YFSETQ. This CDR3 is CASSLQGGETQYF. CDR3 nucleotide sequence: TGCGCCAGCAGCTTACAGGGTGGGGAGACCCAGTACTTC.

This clone appeared a single time. A read error may produce the germline difference seen at one junction end. The chain recombines TRBV2 with TRBJ1-1, with unresolved D. From germline, CDR1 is SNHLY and CDR2 FYNNEI. This CDR3 contains 15 residues. In nucleotides, the CDR3 is TGTGCCAGCATTGAAGCGCGGCACATAAGTACTGAAGCTTTCTTT. It translates to CASIEARHISTEAFF. Full variable domain (remainder filled in from reference TRBV2 and TRBJ1-1): EPEVTQTPSHQVTQMGQEVILRCVPISNHLYFYWYRQILGQKVEFLVSFYNNEISEKSEIFDDQFSVERPDGSNFTLKIRSTKLEDSAMYFCASIEARHISTEAFFGQGTRLTVV.

In this sample, this clone turned up once. This chain connects TRBV18 to TRBJ1-5; the D gene is possibly TRBD1 (6 bases). The CDR3 covers 16 residues. Germline-derived CDR1 and CDR2 are KGHSH and LQKENI. V was shortened by 2 bases and J by 1 base, with 12 bases between the two germline ends. The CDR3 bases are TGTGCCAGCTCACCAACCCGAGGGGGAAGCAATCAGCCCCAGCATTTT. This gives the protein CASSPTRGGSNQPQHF.

V gene TRBV28 combines with J gene TRBJ2-4, with 10 bases fitting TRBD1. The junction had 8 bases not matched to a gene; V was cut back by 3 bases and J by 0 bases. The CDR3 has 18 amino acids. From germline, CDR1 is MDHEN and CDR2 SYDVKM. The CDR3 loop is CASSFTGQGVLAKNIQYF. The DNA of the CDR3 is TGTGCCAGCAGTTTTACAGGACAGGGGGTACTAGCCAAAAACATTCAGTACTTC.

On this clone itself: Other DNA sequences within the sample encode an identical CDR3. The chain recombines TRBV19 with TRBJ1-2; D uncertain. This CDR3 has 12 residues. In germline, CDR1 is LNHDA, CDR2 SQIVND (reference sequence). The germline V and J ends were trimmed by 1 base and 4 bases, with 4 bases remaining between them. As DNA, the CDR3 is TGTGCCAGTAGTATAGCCGGCTATGGCTACACCTTC. Protein product: CASSIAGYGYTF.

Turning to this clone: Other DNA sequences in the same sample also yield this CDR3. V is TRBV30 and J is TRBJ2-1; D remains ambiguous. V was trimmed by 0 bases and J by 4 bases, leaving 7 bases between them. The germline V gene has CDR1 GTSNPN and CDR2 SVGIG (reference sequence). CDR3 size: 13 residues. This chain's CDR3 is CAWSVGSYNEQFF. The CDR3 DNA follows: TGTGCCTGGAGTGTAGGAAGTTACAATGAGCAGTTCTTC.

V and J are TRBV28 and TRBJ1-2; D may be TRBD1 (6 bases). This CDR3 is 16 amino acids long. Germline CDR1 and CDR2: MDHEN and SYDVKM. The V and J ends lost 7 bases and 4 bases respectively, with 22 bases between them. As DNA, the CDR3 is TGTGCCAGCACCATTTCAGGGGCGGGGGGCATCTATGGCTACACCTTC. It is translated as CASTISGAGGIYGYTF.

The V call is TRBV28, the J call TRBJ2-2; unclear D gene. V was trimmed by 1 base and J by 0 bases, leaving 9 bases between them. Germline V gene sequence: CDR1 MDHEN, CDR2 SYDVKM. There are 16 residues in the CDR3. The CDR3 DNA follows: TGTGCCAGCAGTTTATTGCGGACCGCGAACACCGGGGAGCTGTTTTTT. Residues: CASSLLRTANTGELFF.

Remarks on this clone: Other DNA sequences in the sample encode the same CDR3. V gene TRBV7-9 combines with J gene TRBJ2-2; D gene ambiguous. This CDR3 region has 14 residues. The V gene's germline CDR1 is SEHNR and CDR2 FQNEAQ (reference sequence). V was shortened by 3 bases and J by 0 bases, with 5 bases between the two germline ends. The CDR3 here is CASSFSANTGELFF. The CDR3 DNA follows: TGTGCCAGCAGCTTTTCGGCGAACACCGGGGAGCTGTTTTTT.

The V call is TRBV2, the J call TRBJ2-5; 7 nucleotides line up with TRBD1. This CDR3 region has 13 residues. Looked up from germline, CDR1 is SNHLY and CDR2 is FYNNEI. V shed 6 bases, J shed 1 base, and the junction held 2 bases outside the gene matches. The CDR3 region has the DNA TGTGCCAGCAGGAGGGGGCTCCAAGAGACCCAGTACTTC. Translating it yields CASRRGLQETQYF.